This note documents a single T cell receptor beta chain sequence. What it binds is unknown. Profiled with immunoSEQ multiplex PCR; TCRdb holds only in-frame clones, not every one. The sample includes 200,000 to 250,000 clones, around 94% seen only once; the top ten take over 1.5%. The data are from a study of T cell responses to AZD1222 COVID-19 vaccine. Study conclusions and caveats: Across spike, vaccine-associated CD4 TCRs were found, dominant at 160-218 and 743-854. The study identified only six AZD1222 recipients as seropositive at baseline. Donor demographics were predominantly white British with a female majority; clonal diversity may be underestimated.

Germline-derived CDR1 and CDR2 are SGHTA and FQGNSA. This CDR3 is built from 15 residues. V was trimmed by 5 bases and J by 6 bases, leaving 18 bases between them. The TCR was taken from an adult who received the MenACWY meningococcal vaccine as a control. The gene calls are TRBV7-2 and TRBJ2-3, with D possibly being TRBD2 (6 bases). The specimen was peripheral blood, collected 28 days after the second dose of the MenACWY control vaccine. Here the CDR3 reads CASSQRAPIRDTQYF. DNA for the CDR3: TGTGCCAGCAGCCAGCGGGCCCCCATTAGGGATACGCAGTATTTT. Filled out from reference TRBV7-2 and TRBJ2-3, the complete variable domain reads GAGVSQSPSNKVTEKGKDVELRCDPISGHTALYWYRQSLGQGLEFLIYFQGNSAPDKSGLPSDRFSAERTGGSVSTLTIQRTQQEDSAVYLCASSQRAPIRDTQYFGPGTRLTVL.